This T cell receptor (beta chain) was captured by sequencing in a study of blood T cell repertoires in COVID-19. Assay: immunoSEQ multiplex PCR; the TCRdb copy retains only in-frame clones and omits some. The repertoire has approximately 100,000 clones, approximately 89% of them found once; the top ten carry roughly 4.9%. The sample consisted of peripheral blood. The sequence derives from a woman of 80 years or more with active COVID-19.

The CDR3 spells CSASPWTSGLFTDTQYF. The CDR3 DNA reads TGCAGTGCTAGTCCTTGGACTAGCGGGTTGTTCACAGATACGCAGTATTTT. This sequence joins TRBV20-1 and TRBJ2-3; 11 nucleotides match TRBD2. The CDR3 has 17 amino acids. Germline V lookup: CDR1 DFQATT, CDR2 SNEGSKA (reference sequence). Unmatched junction bases numbered 10, after V lost 3 bases and J lost 2 bases.